This TCR beta chain was identified during a study of beta chain features in type 1 diabetes. In the study overall: The patient and healthy donor groups were comparable for age, gender and cell yields. General study points: HLA effects on TCRB rearrangement stayed unresolved here. All four CD4+ subsets from Type 1 diabetes patients carried moderately but significantly shorter TCRB CDR3s.

This CDR3 has 13 amino acids. V was pared by 2 bases and J by 4 bases, with 8 bases between. The germline V gene encodes CDR1 MNHNY and CDR2 SVGAGI (reference sequence). The isolated RNA, all of it, was reverse transcribed, so expressed TCRB transcripts were what got sequenced. It was found that naive, central memory and regulatory T cell samples averaged around 3.7 million reads. Repertoires were generated with immunoSEQ multiplex PCR, while TCRdb's copy carries only in-frame clones and drops some. The sample contains 300,000 to 350,000 clones, around 8.5% of which appear only once. CD45RO/CCR7/CD25/CD127/CD95/CD27 staining was used to isolate CD4+ naive, central memory, regulatory and stem cell-like memory cells by sorting. Concerning this clone itself: Its target is unknown.

This TCR was sampled from a man under 40 with type 1 diabetes. Source material: central memory CD4+ T cells from blood. The chain combines TRBV6-6 with TRBJ1-2; D not resolved. CDR3 residues: CASSYEGTYGYTF. The CDR3 coding sequence is TGTGCCAGCAGTTACGAGGGAACCTATGGCTACACCTTC.